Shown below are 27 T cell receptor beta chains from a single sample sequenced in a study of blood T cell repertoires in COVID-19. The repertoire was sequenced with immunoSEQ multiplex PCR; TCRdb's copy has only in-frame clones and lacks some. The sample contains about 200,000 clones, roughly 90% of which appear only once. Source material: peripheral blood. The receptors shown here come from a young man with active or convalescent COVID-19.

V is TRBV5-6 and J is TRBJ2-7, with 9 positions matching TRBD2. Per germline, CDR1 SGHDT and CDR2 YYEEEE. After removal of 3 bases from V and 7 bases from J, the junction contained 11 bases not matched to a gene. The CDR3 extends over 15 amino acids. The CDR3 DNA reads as TGTGCCAGCAGCTGGGTTGGGACTAGCTTAGGAGAGCAGTACTTC. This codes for CASSWVGTSLGEQYF.

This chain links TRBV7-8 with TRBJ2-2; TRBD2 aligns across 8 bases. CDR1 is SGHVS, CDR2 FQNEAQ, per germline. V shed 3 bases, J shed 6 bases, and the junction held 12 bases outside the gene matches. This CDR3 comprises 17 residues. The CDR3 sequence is CASSFPPGLVMPGELFF. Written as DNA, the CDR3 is TGTGCCAGCAGCTTCCCCCCGGGACTAGTGATGCCCGGGGAGCTGTTTTTT.

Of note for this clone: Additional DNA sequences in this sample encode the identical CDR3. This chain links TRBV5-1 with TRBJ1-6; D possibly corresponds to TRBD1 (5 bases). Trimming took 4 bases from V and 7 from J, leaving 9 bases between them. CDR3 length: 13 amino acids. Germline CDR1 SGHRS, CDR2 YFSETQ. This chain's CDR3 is CASSATGNSPLHF. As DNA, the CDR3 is TGCGCCAGCAGCGCTACAGGAAATTCACCCCTCCACTTT. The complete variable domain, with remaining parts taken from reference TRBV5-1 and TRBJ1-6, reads KAGVTQTPRYLIKTRGQQVTLSCSPISGHRSVSWYQQTPGQGLQFLFEYFSETQRNKGNFPGRFSGRQFSNSRSEMNVSTLELGDSALYLCASSATGNSPLHFGNGTRLTVT.

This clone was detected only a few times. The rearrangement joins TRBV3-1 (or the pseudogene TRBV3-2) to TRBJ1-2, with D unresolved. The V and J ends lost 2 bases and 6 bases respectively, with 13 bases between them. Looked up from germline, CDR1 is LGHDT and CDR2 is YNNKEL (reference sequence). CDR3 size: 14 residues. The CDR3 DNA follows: TGTGCCAGCAGCCAAAATGGAGATCCGCATGGCTACACCTTC. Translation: CASSQNGDPHGYTF.

The CDR3 here is CASSIRGWNQPQHF. The CDR3 DNA is TGTGCCAGTAGTATCAGGGGTTGGAATCAGCCCCAGCATTTT. The genes are TRBV19 and TRBJ1-5; D may be TRBD1 (6 bases). Trimming pared 3 bases from V and 4 bases from J, leaving 10 bases between. Per germline, CDR1 LNHDA and CDR2 SQIVND (reference sequence). The CDR3 length is 14 residues.

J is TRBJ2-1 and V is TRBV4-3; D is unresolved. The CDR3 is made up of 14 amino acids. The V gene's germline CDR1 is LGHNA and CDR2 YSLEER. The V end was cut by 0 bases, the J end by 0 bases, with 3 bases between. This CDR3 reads CASSQDSSYNEQFF. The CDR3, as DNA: TGCGCCAGCAGCCAAGACAGCTCCTACAATGAGCAGTTCTTC.

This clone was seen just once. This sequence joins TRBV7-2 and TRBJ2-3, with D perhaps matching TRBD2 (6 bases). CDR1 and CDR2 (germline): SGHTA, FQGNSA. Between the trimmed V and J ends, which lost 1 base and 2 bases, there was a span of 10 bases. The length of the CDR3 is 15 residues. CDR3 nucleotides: TGTGCCAGCAGCTTAGATGCGGGATCCACAGATACGCAGTATTTT. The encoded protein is CASSLDAGSTDTQYF. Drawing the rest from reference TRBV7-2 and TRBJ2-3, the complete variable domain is GAGVSQSPSNKVTEKGKDVELRCDPISGHTALYWYRQSLGQGLEFLIYFQGNSAPDKSGLPSDRFSAERTGGSVSTLTIQRTQQEDSAVYLCASSLDAGSTDTQYFGPGTRLTVL.

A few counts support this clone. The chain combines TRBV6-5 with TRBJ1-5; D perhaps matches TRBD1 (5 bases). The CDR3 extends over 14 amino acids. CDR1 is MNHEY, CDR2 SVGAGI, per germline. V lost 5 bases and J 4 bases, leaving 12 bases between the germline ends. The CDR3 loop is CASSLGGANQPQHF. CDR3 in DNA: TGTGCCAGCAGTCTGGGCGGGGCGAATCAGCCCCAGCATTTT.

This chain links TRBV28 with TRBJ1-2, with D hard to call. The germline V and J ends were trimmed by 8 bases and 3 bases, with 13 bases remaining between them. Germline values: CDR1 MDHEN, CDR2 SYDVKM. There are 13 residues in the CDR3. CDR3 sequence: CASGHSVDYGYTF. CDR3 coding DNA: TGTGCCAGCGGGCATAGCGTCGACTATGGCTACACCTTC.

The CDR3, as DNA: TGTGCCAGCAGCTTCCGGCGCGTAGCCACTAACTATGGCTACACCTTC. It specifies CASSFRRVATNYGYTF. The gene calls are TRBV7-2 and TRBJ1-2, with no clear D. The germline gives CDR1 SGHTA, CDR2 FQGNSA. Trimming cost V 3 bases and J 0 bases, with 14 bases left between them. The CDR3 runs 16 residues.

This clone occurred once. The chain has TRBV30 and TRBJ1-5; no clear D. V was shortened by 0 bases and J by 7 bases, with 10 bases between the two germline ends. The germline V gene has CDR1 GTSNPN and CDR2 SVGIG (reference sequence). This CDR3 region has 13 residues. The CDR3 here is CAWSVAIFQPQHF. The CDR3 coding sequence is TGTGCCTGGAGTGTAGCCATATTCCAGCCCCAGCATTTT.

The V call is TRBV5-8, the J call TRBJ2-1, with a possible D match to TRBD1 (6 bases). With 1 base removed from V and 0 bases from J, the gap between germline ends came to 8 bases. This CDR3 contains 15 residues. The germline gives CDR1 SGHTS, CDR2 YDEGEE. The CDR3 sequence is CASSLLQGSYNEQFF. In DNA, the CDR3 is TGTGCCAGCAGCTTGCTACAGGGCTCCTACAATGAGCAGTTCTTC.

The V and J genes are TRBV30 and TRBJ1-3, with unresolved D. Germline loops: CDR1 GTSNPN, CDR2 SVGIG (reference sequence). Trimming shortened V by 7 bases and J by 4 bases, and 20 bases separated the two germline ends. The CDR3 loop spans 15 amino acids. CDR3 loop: CASPRMSETGNTIYF. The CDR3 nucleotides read TGTGCCTCCCCGCGGATGTCGGAGACCGGAAACACCATATATTTT. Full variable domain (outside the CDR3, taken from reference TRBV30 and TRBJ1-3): SQTIHQWPATLVQPVGSPLSLECTVEGTSNPNLYWYRQAAGRGLQLLFYSVGIGQISSEVPQNLSASRPQDRQFILSSKKLLLSDSGFYLCASPRMSETGNTIYFGEGSWLTVV.

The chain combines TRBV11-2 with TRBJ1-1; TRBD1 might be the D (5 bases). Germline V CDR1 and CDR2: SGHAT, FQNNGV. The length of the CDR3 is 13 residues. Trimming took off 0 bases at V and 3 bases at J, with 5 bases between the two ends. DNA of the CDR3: TGTGCCAGCAGCTTAGAAGGGGACACTGAAGCTTTCTTT. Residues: CASSLEGDTEAFF.

The CDR3 loop is CASSVGTPSGNTIYF. The CDR3 region has the DNA TGTGCCAGCAGTGTTGGTACTCCCTCTGGAAACACCATATATTTT. This sequence joins TRBV2 and TRBJ1-3; D not certain. Trimming took 4 bases from V and 0 from J, leaving 10 bases between them. The length of the CDR3 is 15 residues. Germline V lookup: CDR1 SNHLY, CDR2 FYNNEI. The full variable domain, with the rest looked up from reference TRBV2 and TRBJ1-3, is EPEVTQTPSHQVTQMGQEVILRCVPISNHLYFYWYRQILGQKVEFLVSFYNNEISEKSEIFDDQFSVERPDGSNFTLKIRSTKLEDSAMYFCASSVGTPSGNTIYFGEGSWLTVV.

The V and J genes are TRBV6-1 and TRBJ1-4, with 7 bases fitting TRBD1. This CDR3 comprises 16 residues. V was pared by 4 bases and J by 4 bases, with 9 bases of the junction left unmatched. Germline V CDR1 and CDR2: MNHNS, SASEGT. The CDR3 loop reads CASSGPTGKGNEKLFF. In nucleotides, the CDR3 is TGTGCCAGCAGTGGACCGACAGGGAAGGGTAATGAAAAACTGTTTTTT.

CDR3 nucleotide sequence: TGTGCCAGCAGTCTCTCCCGACAGGGTGGCGATACGCAGTATTTT. Its translation is CASSLSRQGGDTQYF. The V and J genes are TRBV6-2 or TRBV6-3 and TRBJ2-3; TRBD1 aligns across 7 bases. Germline-derived CDR1 and CDR2 are MNHEY and SVGEGT. V was clipped by 5 bases and J by 6 bases; unmatched bases: 11. This CDR3 contains 15 residues.

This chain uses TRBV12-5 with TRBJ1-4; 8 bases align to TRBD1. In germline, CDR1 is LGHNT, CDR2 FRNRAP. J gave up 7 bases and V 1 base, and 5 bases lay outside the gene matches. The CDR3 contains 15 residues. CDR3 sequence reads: CASGLDRGLGEKLFF. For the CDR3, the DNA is TGTGCTAGTGGTTTGGACAGGGGGTTAGGTGAAAAACTGTTTTTT.

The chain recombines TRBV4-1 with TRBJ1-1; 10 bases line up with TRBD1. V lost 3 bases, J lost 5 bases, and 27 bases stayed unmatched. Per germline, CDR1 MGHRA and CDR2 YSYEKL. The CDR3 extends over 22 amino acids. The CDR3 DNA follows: TGCGCCAGCAGCCATTTTAATGCGGGGACAGGGGCCCCTCAACTACTTGAAACTGAAGCTTTCTTT. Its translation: CASSHFNAGTGAPQLLETEAFF.

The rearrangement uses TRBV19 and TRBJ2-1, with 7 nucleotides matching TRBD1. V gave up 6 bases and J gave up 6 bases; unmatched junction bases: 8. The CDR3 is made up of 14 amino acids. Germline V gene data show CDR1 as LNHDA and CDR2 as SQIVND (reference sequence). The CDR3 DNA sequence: TGTGCCAGTAGATGGGGTGGACAGGCCAATGAGCAGTTCTTC. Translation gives CASRWGGQANEQFF.

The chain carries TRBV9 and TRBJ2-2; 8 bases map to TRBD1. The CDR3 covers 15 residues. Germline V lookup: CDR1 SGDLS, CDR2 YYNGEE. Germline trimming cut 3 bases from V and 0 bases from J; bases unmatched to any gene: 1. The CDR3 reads CASSDRGTNTGELFF. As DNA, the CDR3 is TGTGCCAGCAGCGACAGGGGGACGAACACCGGGGAGCTGTTTTTT. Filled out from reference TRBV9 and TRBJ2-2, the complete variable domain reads DSGVTQTPKHLITATGQRVTLRCSPRSGDLSVYWYQQSLDQGLQFLIQYYNGEERAKGNILERFSAQQFPDLHSELNLSSLELGDSALYFCASSDRGTNTGELFFGEGSRLTVL.

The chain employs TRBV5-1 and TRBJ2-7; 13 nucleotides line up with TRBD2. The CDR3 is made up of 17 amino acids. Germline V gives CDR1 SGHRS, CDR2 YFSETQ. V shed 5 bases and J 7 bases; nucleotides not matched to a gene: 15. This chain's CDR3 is CASSRLAGGFGDWEQYF. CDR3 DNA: TGCGCCAGCAGTAGACTAGCGGGAGGATTTGGGGATTGGGAGCAGTACTTC. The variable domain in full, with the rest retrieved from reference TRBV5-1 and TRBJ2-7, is KAGVTQTPRYLIKTRGQQVTLSCSPISGHRSVSWYQQTPGQGLQFLFEYFSETQRNKGNFPGRFSGRQFSNSRSEMNVSTLELGDSALYLCASSRLAGGFGDWEQYFGPGTRLTVT.

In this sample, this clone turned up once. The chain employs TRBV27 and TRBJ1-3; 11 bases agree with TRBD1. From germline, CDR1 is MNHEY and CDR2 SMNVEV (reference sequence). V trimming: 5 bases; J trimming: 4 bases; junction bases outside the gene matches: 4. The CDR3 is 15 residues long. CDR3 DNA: TGTGCCAGCAGTGGACAGGGGGCTAGGGGAAACACCATATATTTT. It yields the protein CASSGQGARGNTIYF.

CDR3 bases: TGTGCCAGCTCACCCCTTAGCGGGGGGGCCGGCGTCGGGGAGCTGTTTTTT. Translation gives CASSPLSGGAGVGELFF. V and J are TRBV18 and TRBJ2-2; 11 bases line up with TRBD2. The junction had 10 bases not matched to a gene; V was cut back by 3 bases and J by 7 bases. From germline, CDR1 is KGHSH and CDR2 LQKENI. The CDR3 loop spans 17 amino acids.

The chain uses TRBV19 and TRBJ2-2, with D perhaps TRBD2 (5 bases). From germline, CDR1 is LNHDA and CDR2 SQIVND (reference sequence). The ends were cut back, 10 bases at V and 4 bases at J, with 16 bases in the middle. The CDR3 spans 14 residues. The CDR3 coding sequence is TGTGCCACAAAGGGTAGCGTCGCCACCGGGGAGCTGTTTTTT. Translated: CATKGSVATGELFF.

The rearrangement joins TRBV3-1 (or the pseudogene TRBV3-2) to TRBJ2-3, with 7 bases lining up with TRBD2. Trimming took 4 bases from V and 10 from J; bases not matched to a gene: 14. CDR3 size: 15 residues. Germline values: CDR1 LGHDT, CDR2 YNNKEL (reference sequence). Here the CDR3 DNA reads TGTGCCAGCAGCCTGAGCGGGGCAACCTCTGATGCGCAGTATTTT. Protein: CASSLSGATSDAQYF.

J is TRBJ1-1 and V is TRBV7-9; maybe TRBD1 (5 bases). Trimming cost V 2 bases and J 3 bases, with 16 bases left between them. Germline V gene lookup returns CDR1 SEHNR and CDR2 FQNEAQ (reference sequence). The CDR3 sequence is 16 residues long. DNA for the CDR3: TGTGCCAGCAGCTTAATGAGGGTCAGGGAGGACACTGAAGCTTTCTTT. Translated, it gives CASSLMRVREDTEAFF.